The 22 T cell receptor beta chains in this list originate from one sample, sequenced in a study of T-cell reconstitution after alpha-beta-depleted transplantation in children. Unique molecular identifiers were incorporated into the prepared TCRbeta library. TCRdb redid the calling of the PCR reads with MiXCR, one entry per CDR3 protein. The table lists about 640,000 distinct CDR3 sequences, over 10% of them singletons, with 2% to 2.5% in the top ten. Sequencing was performed on PBMCs, mostly from graft donor cells, taken 360 days after TCRalphabeta/CD19-depleted stem cell transplant. Receptor source: a male patient under 18 who had a stem cell transplant for acute myeloid leukemia, so the T cells may come from the graft donor.

This clonotype was detected only a few times. V and J are TRBV5-1 and TRBJ2-2; unclear D gene. CDR1 and CDR2 (germline): SGHRS, YFSETQ. This CDR3 has 15 residues. The V end lost 0 bases, the J end lost 7 bases, and 13 bases lay between the germline ends. Here the CDR3 DNA reads TGCGCCAGCAGCTTGGACGTCGGGTGGGTCGGGGAGCTGTTTTTT. This sequence encodes CASSLDVGWVGELFF.

V usage is TRBV2 and J usage is TRBJ2-1; 7 nucleotides align to TRBD1. Germline V gives CDR1 SNHLY, CDR2 FYNNEI. Losses at the gene ends were 10 bases for V and 0 bases for J; bases not matched to a gene: 18. This CDR3 has 18 residues. The DNA for the CDR3 is TGTGCCACCTGGGGGACAGTCGGGGTCGGCAGCTCCTACAATGAGCAGTTCTTC. It is translated as CATWGTVGVGSSYNEQFF.

Ten or more counts support this clonotype. The DNA for the CDR3 is TGCAGCGTACATGGCGATGAGCAGTTCTTC. This encodes CSVHGDEQFF. J is TRBJ2-1 and V is TRBV29-1; D remains unclear. Looked up from germline, CDR1 is SQVTM and CDR2 is ANQGSEA. The CDR3 consists of 10 residues. Trimming took off 6 bases at V and 8 bases at J, with 8 bases between the two ends.

This chain links TRBV12-3 or TRBV12-4 with TRBJ1-5; D is perhaps TRBD1 (6 bases). This CDR3 region has 14 residues. V shed 4 bases and J shed 7 bases, with 14 bases lying between them. The CDR3 bases are TGTGCCAGCAGTTCCGACAGGCCAAAACAGCCCCAGCATTTT. Translation: CASSSDRPKQPQHF.

This clonotype was recorded a few times. The V gene is TRBV4-3, the J gene TRBJ2-3; D may be TRBD2 (5 bases). This CDR3 comprises 16 residues. With 0 bases removed from V and 4 bases from J, the gap between germline ends came to 14 bases. Germline CDR1 LGHNA, CDR2 YSLEER. The CDR3 loop is CASSQERLAPPDTQYF. The CDR3 region has the DNA TGCGCCAGCAGCCAAGAGCGGCTAGCCCCCCCAGATACGCAGTATTTT.

This chain joins TRBV7-2 and TRBJ2-1; the match to TRBD2 covers 7 bases. The CDR3 has 13 residues. Germline assignment: CDR1 SGHTA and CDR2 FQGNSA. Trimming removed 6 bases from V and 13 bases from J; junction bases left unmatched: 12. DNA of the CDR3: TGTGCCAGCAGGCCATATAAGCGGGATTATCAGTTCTTC. This translates into CASRPYKRDYQFF.

This clonotype was recorded many times. This chain uses TRBV29-1 with TRBJ2-2; 7 nucleotides match TRBD1. With 7 bases clipped from V and 5 bases from J, the junction kept 4 bases outside the gene matches. The CDR3 is 12 residues long. Germline CDR1 and CDR2: SQVTM and ANQGSEA. The CDR3 nucleotides are TGCAGCGCACCACAGGGGACCGGGGAGCTGTTTTTT. Protein: CSAPQGTGELFF.

This clonotype was found a few times. This rearrangement joins TRBV5-5 to TRBJ1-5; D gene uncertain. Germline CDR1 reads SGHKS; CDR2 reads YYEKEE (reference sequence). The CDR3 spans 16 residues. Trimming shortened V by 0 bases and J by 5 bases, and 15 bases separated the two germline ends. In DNA form, the CDR3 reads TGTGCCAGCAGCTTGGGGTTGAAGTTGGGGTATCAGCCCCAGCATTTT. Translation gives CASSLGLKLGYQPQHF.

The sample holds one count of this clonotype. The chain uses TRBV20-1 and TRBJ2-7, with 15 bases aligning to TRBD2. CDR3 length: 15 amino acids. Unmatched junction bases numbered 5, after V lost 5 bases and J lost 3 bases. Germline CDR1 DFQATT, CDR2 SNEGSKA (reference sequence). CDR3 region: CSASRGLAGGYEQYF. CDR3 nucleotide sequence: TGCAGTGCTTCCCGGGGACTAGCGGGAGGCTACGAGCAGTACTTC.

This clonotype has ten or more counts. The genes are TRBV29-1 and TRBJ2-1, with D maybe TRBD1 (6 bases). This CDR3 comprises 14 residues. The ends were cut back, 5 bases at V and 2 bases at J, with 13 bases in the middle. Looked up from germline, CDR1 is SQVTM and CDR2 is ANQGSEA. The CDR3 DNA is TGCAGCGTTCTAGAAGAGGGGGCCTACAATGAGCAGTTCTTC. Amino acid sequence: CSVLEEGAYNEQFF.

The rearrangement joins TRBV12-3 or TRBV12-4 to TRBJ2-5, with TRBD1 as a possible D gene (6 bases). CDR3 length: 15 residues. V shed 6 bases and J shed 5 bases, with 19 bases lying between them. CDR3: CASSSIGTPLETQYF. The CDR3 coding sequence is TGTGCCAGCAGCTCAATCGGGACACCCCTTGAGACCCAGTACTTC.

This clonotype has more than one count but fewer than ten. The CDR3 bases are TGTGCCAGCAGTTTTTGGATAGCGGACACAGCGGGCGAGCAGTACTTC. Encoded protein: CASSFWIADTAGEQYF. V gene TRBV12-3 or TRBV12-4 combines with J gene TRBJ2-7, with a tentative D call TRBD2 (6 bases). V shed 3 bases and J shed 6 bases, with 21 bases lying between them. The CDR3 is made up of 16 amino acids.

The CDR3 sequence: CAWTRGTSYEQYF. CDR3 in DNA: TGTGCCTGGACTAGGGGAACATCCTACGAGCAGTACTTC. The V gene is TRBV30, the J gene TRBJ2-7; a possible D gene is TRBD1 (5 bases). V was clipped by 4 bases and J by 1 base, with 11 bases between them. Germline CDR1 reads GTSNPN; CDR2 reads SVGIG (reference sequence). The CDR3 sequence is 13 residues long.

This clonotype was detected many times. The chain uses TRBV20-1 and TRBJ2-3, with 8 bases fitting TRBD2. CDR1 and CDR2 from the germline V gene are DFQATT and SNEGSKA (reference sequence). CDR3 length: 14 amino acids. The ends lost 7 bases at V and 4 bases at J; junction bases unmatched: 10. This chain's CDR3 is CSGDQRERSDTQYF. For the CDR3, the DNA is TGCAGTGGGGACCAGCGGGAGAGGTCAGATACGCAGTATTTT.

The chain joins TRBV9 to TRBJ2-1; no clear D. Germline-derived CDR1 and CDR2 are SGDLS and YYNGEE. Trimming cost V 2 bases and J 5 bases, with 8 bases left between them. The CDR3 consists of 13 residues. CDR3 DNA: TGTGCCAGCAGCGTTCTTTTGGACAATGAGCAGTTCTTC. As protein: CASSVLLDNEQFF.

V gene TRBV20-1 combines with J gene TRBJ2-5; D is unclear. The V gene lost 1 base and the J gene lost 4 bases, with 10 bases spanning the gap. CDR1 DFQATT and CDR2 SNEGSKA come from the germline V gene (reference sequence). This CDR3 comprises 13 residues. The CDR3 bases are TGCAGTGCTAGAGTTACTGTGGGAGAGACCCAGTACTTC. Its translation: CSARVTVGETQYF.

This clonotype turned up a few times. This sequence joins TRBV4-3 and TRBJ2-7, with D hard to call. V was clipped by 0 bases and J by 3 bases, with 12 bases between them. Germline CDR1 LGHNA, CDR2 YSLEER. This CDR3 is 15 amino acids long. This CDR3 is CASSQDERSFYEQYF. CDR3 bases: TGCGCCAGCAGCCAAGATGAACGCAGCTTCTACGAGCAGTACTTC.

The rearrangement uses TRBV11-1 and TRBJ2-7; 9 bases are a match to TRBD2. The germline gives CDR1 SGHAT, CDR2 FQDESV (reference sequence). CDR3 size: 15 residues. Trimming took 2 bases from V and 8 from J; bases not matched to a gene: 10. The CDR3 region has the DNA TGTGCCAGCAGCTTAAGTCTAGCGGGACCCCCAAAGCAGTACTTC. It is translated as CASSLSLAGPPKQYF.

CDR3 sequence (DNA): TGTGCCAGCAGCTTAGTCATGGCTAGCGGGAGTCCCCAATTGTACGAGCAGTACTTC. It encodes CASSLVMASGSPQLYEQYF. The chain couples TRBV11-1 to TRBJ2-7; 10 positions agree with TRBD2. V dropped 1 base and J dropped 4; count of bases not matched to a gene: 16. The CDR3 totals 19 residues. The V gene's germline CDR1 is SGHAT and CDR2 FQDESV (reference sequence).

This clonotype was seen many times. One end of the junction varies from germline; a read error may be responsible. V is TRBV9 and J is TRBJ2-3, with D perhaps TRBD1 or TRBD2 (6 bases each). CDR1 and CDR2 from the germline V gene are SGDLS and YYNGEE. The CDR3 covers 14 residues. The CDR3 nucleotides are TGTGCCAGCAGCAAGCCGGGGGCTACTGATACGCCGTATTTT. The encoded protein is CASSKPGATDTPYF.

The genes are TRBV20-1 and TRBJ2-1; 9 bases match TRBD1. Per the germline V gene, CDR1 is DFQATT and CDR2 is SNEGSKA (reference sequence). J was trimmed by 1 base and V by 1 base; bases with no gene match: 2. The CDR3 loop spans 15 amino acids. Here the CDR3 DNA reads TGCAGTGCTAGAGGGACAGGGGTGTCCTACAATGAGCAGTTCTTC. Its translation is CSARGTGVSYNEQFF.

The rearrangement links TRBV4-3 to TRBJ2-2; D is perhaps TRBD2 (5 bases). Germline V lookup: CDR1 LGHNA, CDR2 YSLEER. This CDR3 region has 16 residues. Trimming removed 2 bases from V and 7 bases from J, with 17 bases in between. CDR3 residues: CASSQWRHEVDGELFF. As DNA, the CDR3 is TGCGCCAGCAGCCAATGGAGGCACGAGGTTGACGGGGAGCTGTTTTTT.